These 22 T cell receptor beta chains originate from one sample sequenced in a study of T cell responses to AZD1222 COVID-19 vaccine. TCRdb's copy holds only in-frame clones and misses some; the assay was immunoSEQ multiplex PCR. The sample contains about 170,000 clones, 90% of which appear only once. The sequencing used peripheral blood, collected on day 0 of AZD1222 vaccination. The receptors were sampled from an adult in good health.

This clone showed up just a few times. V is TRBV7-6 and J is TRBJ2-7, with TRBD1 matching over 9 bases. J gave up 7 bases and V 1 base, and 8 bases lay outside the gene matches. This CDR3 has 15 amino acids. Germline lookup yields CDR1 SGHVS and CDR2 FNYEAQ. The CDR3 bases are TGTGCCAGCAGCTTAGGCGGACAGGGGATGATGGAGCAGTACTTC. Its protein is CASSLGGQGMMEQYF. Complete variable domain (other parts from reference TRBV7-6 and TRBJ2-7): GAGVSQSPRYKVTKRGQDVALRCDPISGHVSLYWYRQALGQGPEFLTYFNYEAQQDKSGLPNDRFSAERPEGSISTLTIQRTEQRDSAMYRCASSLGGQGMMEQYFGPGTRLTVT.

V and J are TRBV14 and TRBJ2-3, with unresolved D. Germline loops: CDR1 SGHDN, CDR2 FVKESK. The V end lost 1 base, the J end lost 1 base, and 12 bases lay between the germline ends. The CDR3 has 16 residues. In DNA, the CDR3 is TGTGCCAGCAGCCAAGCGCGCCCCCTTCGCACAGATACGCAGTATTTT. Translation gives CASSQARPLRTDTQYF. The whole variable domain, filled in from reference TRBV14 and TRBJ2-3, reads EAGVTQFPSHSVIEKGQTVTLRCDPISGHDNLYWYRRVMGKEIKFLLHFVKESKQDESGMPNNRFLAERTGGTYSTLKVQPAELEDSGVYFCASSQARPLRTDTQYFGPGTRLTVL.

This chain uses TRBV10-3 with TRBJ1-3; unclear D gene. From germline, CDR1 is ENHRY and CDR2 SYGVKD. Trimming removed 0 bases at V and 4 bases at J, with 13 bases between. The CDR3 has 16 amino acids. The CDR3 nucleotides are TGTGCCATCAGTGAGTCGGGTCTTTCAGCAGGAAACACCATATATTTT. It encodes CAISESGLSAGNTIYF.

This chain links TRBV2 with TRBJ2-2; 9 bases are a match to TRBD1. CDR1 is SNHLY and CDR2 is FYNNEI in the germline V gene. The trim removed 4 bases at V and 0 bases at J, leaving 9 bases unmatched. This CDR3 is built from 18 residues. The CDR3 sequence is CASSGGDRGWANTGELFF. The CDR3 nucleotides are TGTGCCAGCAGTGGGGGCGACAGGGGGTGGGCGAACACCGGGGAGCTGTTTTTT.

The V and J genes are TRBV7-2 and TRBJ2-5, with 7 bases that match TRBD2. CDR1 SGHTA and CDR2 FQGNSA come from the germline V gene. The ends lost 0 bases at V and 3 bases at J; junction bases unmatched: 4. This CDR3 contains 15 residues. CDR3 amino acids: CASSLAGTTKETQYF. As DNA, the CDR3 is TGTGCCAGCAGCTTAGCTGGGACTACCAAAGAGACCCAGTACTTC.

The J gene is TRBJ1-5, the V gene TRBV6-5; no clear D gene. The CDR3 has 15 amino acids. The V gene lost 6 bases and the J gene lost 1 base, with 13 bases spanning the gap. The V gene's germline CDR1 is MNHEY and CDR2 SVGAGI. The CDR3 loop is CASRIGSGSNQPQHF. In DNA, the CDR3 is TGTGCCAGCAGAATTGGATCGGGGAGCAATCAGCCCCAGCATTTT.

The chain is built from TRBV4-3 and TRBJ1-2; maybe TRBD1 (6 bases). Between the trimmed V and J ends, which lost 6 bases and 4 bases, there was a span of 21 bases. The length of the CDR3 is 16 residues. CDR1 LGHNA and CDR2 YSLEER come from the germline V gene. In DNA, the CDR3 is TGCGCCAGCAGTCAACTAGTGGGGGGCCCCAGCTATGGCTACACCTTC. Its protein is CASSQLVGGPSYGYTF.

The table lists this clone with a few counts. CDR3 DNA sequence: TGTGCCAGCACTACAGGGTTTGTGTACTTC. It translates to CASTTGFVYF. The chain recombines TRBV2 with TRBJ2-7, with a tentative D call TRBD1 (6 bases). In germline, CDR1 is SNHLY, CDR2 FYNNEI. The CDR3 sequence is 10 residues long. V lost 7 bases to trimming and J lost 12 bases, with 13 bases between them.

Comments on this clone: One end of the junction does not line up with germline, which may come from a read error. This sample includes further DNA sequences coding for the same CDR3. V is TRBV24-1 and J is TRBJ2-7, with 9 bases that match TRBD1. The CDR3 runs to 15 residues. Germline V gene data show CDR1 as KGHDR and CDR2 as SFDVKD. The CDR3 spells CATSESGTGSYEQYF. The CDR3 DNA reads TGTGCCACCAGTGAATCCGGGACAGGGTCCTATGAGCAGTACTTC.

The V and J genes are TRBV20-1 and TRBJ1-1, with D hard to call. Germline assignment: CDR1 DFQATT and CDR2 SNEGSKA (reference sequence). The CDR3 is made up of 11 amino acids. Trimming shortened V by 5 bases and J by 4 bases, and 8 bases separated the two germline ends. DNA of the CDR3: TGCAGTGCTTCAGGAGCCACTGAAGCTTTCTTT. Translated, it gives CSASGATEAFF.

This chain joins TRBV4-2 and TRBJ1-6, with no clear D. CDR1 is LGHNA and CDR2 is YNFKEQ in the germline V gene. The CDR3 loop spans 15 amino acids. The V end lost 1 base, the J end lost 4 bases, and 8 bases lay between the germline ends. This CDR3 reads CASSQGREYNSPLHF. The CDR3 coding sequence is TGTGCCAGCAGCCAAGGGAGGGAGTATAATTCACCCCTCCACTTT.

The chain has TRBV27 and TRBJ1-4, with no clear D. The CDR3 is 14 amino acids. Germline CDR1 is MNHEY and CDR2 is SMNVEV (reference sequence). Between the trimmed V and J ends, which lost 6 bases and 5 bases, there was a span of 13 bases. The CDR3 nucleotides are TGTGCCAGCAGGCCCCAGGCGGGGAATGAAAAACTGTTTTTT. Translation: CASRPQAGNEKLFF.

V and J are TRBV30 and TRBJ2-1; D unresolved. The CDR3 runs to 14 residues. Germline CDR1 is GTSNPN and CDR2 is SVGIG (reference sequence). Deletions cut 5 bases from V and 1 base from J, with 12 bases between. The CDR3 is CAWQRAVSYNEQFF. The CDR3 DNA follows: TGTGCCTGGCAACGGGCAGTATCCTACAATGAGCAGTTCTTC.

The chain joins TRBV9 to TRBJ1-1; D may be TRBD1 (6 bases). The CDR3 is made up of 13 amino acids. CDR1 is SGDLS, CDR2 YYNGEE, per germline. With 3 bases removed from V and 8 bases from J, the gap between germline ends came to 14 bases. CDR3 region: CASSGAVTGEAFF. CDR3 sequence (DNA): TGTGCCAGCAGCGGAGCCGTTACAGGGGAAGCTTTCTTT. Looking up the rest from reference TRBV9 and TRBJ1-1 gives the full variable domain: DSGVTQTPKHLITATGQRVTLRCSPRSGDLSVYWYQQSLDQGLQFLIQYYNGEERAKGNILERFSAQQFPDLHSELNLSSLELGDSALYFCASSGAVTGEAFFGQGTRLTVV.

This clone was observed a handful of times. The chain is built from TRBV9 and TRBJ1-3; TRBD1 might be the D (5 bases). Germline V lookup: CDR1 SGDLS, CDR2 YYNGEE. V shed 6 bases and J shed 4 bases, with 11 bases lying between them. This CDR3 has 13 residues. The CDR3 DNA sequence: TGTGCCAGCACCGACAGAGCGGGAAACACCATATATTTT. It translates to CASTDRAGNTIYF.

The chain uses TRBV10-2 and TRBJ1-3; tentatively, D is TRBD1 (5 bases). The CDR3 has 15 amino acids. Trimming left V 3 bases short and J 4 bases short, with 13 bases between. CDR1 is WSHSY and CDR2 is SAAADI in the germline V gene. The CDR3 coding sequence is TGCGCCAGCAGTGAAATAGGGGATCAAGGAAACACCATATATTTT. It specifies CASSEIGDQGNTIYF.

The rearrangement links TRBV5-1 to TRBJ1-3; D is ambiguous. This CDR3 region has 14 residues. The germline V gene has CDR1 SGHRS and CDR2 YFSETQ. V lost 0 bases, J lost 3 bases, and 7 bases lay in between. The CDR3 coding sequence is TGCGCCAGCAGCTTGGGGTACGATGGAAACACCATATATTTT. Amino acids: CASSLGYDGNTIYF. Combining the CDR3 with reference TRBV5-1 and TRBJ1-3 gives the whole variable domain KAGVTQTPRYLIKTRGQQVTLSCSPISGHRSVSWYQQTPGQGLQFLFEYFSETQRNKGNFPGRFSGRQFSNSRSEMNVSTLELGDSALYLCASSLGYDGNTIYFGEGSWLTVV.

This clone was picked up one time. This rearrangement joins TRBV2 to TRBJ1-6, with 7 bases aligning to TRBD1. This CDR3 has 15 residues. Germline-derived CDR1 and CDR2 are SNHLY and FYNNEI. J was trimmed by 8 bases and V by 3 bases; bases with no gene match: 7. This chain's CDR3 is CASSDGATGYSPLHF. Here the CDR3 DNA reads TGTGCCAGCAGTGACGGGGCGACAGGGTATTCACCCCTCCACTTT.

The chain couples TRBV19 to TRBJ2-5; possible D gene TRBD1, 5 bases. Germline CDR1 is LNHDA and CDR2 is SQIVND (reference sequence). Trimming removed 3 bases from V and 2 bases from J, with 19 bases in between. The CDR3 sequence is 17 residues long. The DNA of the CDR3 is TGTGCCAGTAGTATCAGGGTGACACCGAAGATGCAAGAGACCCAGTACTTC. Amino acid sequence: CASSIRVTPKMQETQYF.

The chain is built from TRBV7-8 and TRBJ1-2, with D unresolved. Trimming cost V 2 bases and J 4 bases, with 8 bases left between them. Germline V lookup: CDR1 SGHVS, CDR2 FQNEAQ. The CDR3 runs 13 residues. The CDR3 DNA sequence: TGTGCCAGCAGCTTATGGCCCCGCTATGGCTACACCTTC. Translation gives CASSLWPRYGYTF.

J is TRBJ1-1 and V is TRBV7-9; D is unclear. The CDR3 runs 18 residues. Trimming stripped 2 bases from V and 0 bases from J, with 19 bases between. The germline V gene has CDR1 SEHNR and CDR2 FQNEAQ (reference sequence). Written as DNA, the CDR3 is TGTGCCAGCAGCTTATGGCACTTAAATCTATCTCTGAACACTGAAGCTTTCTTT. Its translation is CASSLWHLNLSLNTEAFF.

The chain joins TRBV6-1 to TRBJ2-7; 8 nucleotides line up with TRBD1. The trim removed 2 bases at V and 5 bases at J, leaving 5 bases unmatched. This CDR3 has 14 amino acids. The germline V gene has CDR1 MNHNS and CDR2 SASEGT. In nucleotides, the CDR3 is TGTGCCAGCAGTGAATGGACAGGGTCCCACGAGCAGTACTTC. Translating gives CASSEWTGSHEQYF.